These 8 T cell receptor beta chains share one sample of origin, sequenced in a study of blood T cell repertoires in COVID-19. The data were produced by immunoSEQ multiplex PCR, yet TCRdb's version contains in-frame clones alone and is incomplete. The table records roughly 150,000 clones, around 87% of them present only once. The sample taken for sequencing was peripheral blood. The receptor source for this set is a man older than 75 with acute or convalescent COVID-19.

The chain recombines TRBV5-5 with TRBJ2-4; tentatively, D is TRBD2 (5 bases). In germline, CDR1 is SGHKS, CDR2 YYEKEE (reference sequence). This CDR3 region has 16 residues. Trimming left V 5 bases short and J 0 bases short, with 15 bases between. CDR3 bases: TGTGCCAGCAGGAATGGACTCGAGCTAGCCAAAAACATTCAGTACTTC. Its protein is CASRNGLELAKNIQYF.

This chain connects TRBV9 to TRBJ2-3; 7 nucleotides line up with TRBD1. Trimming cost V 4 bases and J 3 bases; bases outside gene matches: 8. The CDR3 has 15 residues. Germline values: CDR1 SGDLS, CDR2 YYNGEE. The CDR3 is CASSPGTVNTDTQYF. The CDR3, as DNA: TGTGCCAGCAGCCCCGGGACAGTTAATACAGATACGCAGTATTTT.

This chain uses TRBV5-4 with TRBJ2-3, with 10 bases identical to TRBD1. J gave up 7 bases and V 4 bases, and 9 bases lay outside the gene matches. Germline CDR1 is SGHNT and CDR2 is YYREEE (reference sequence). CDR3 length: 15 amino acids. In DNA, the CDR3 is TGTGCCAGCAGCGCCCGGGACAGGGGTTTTAATACGCAGTATTTT. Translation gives CASSARDRGFNTQYF.

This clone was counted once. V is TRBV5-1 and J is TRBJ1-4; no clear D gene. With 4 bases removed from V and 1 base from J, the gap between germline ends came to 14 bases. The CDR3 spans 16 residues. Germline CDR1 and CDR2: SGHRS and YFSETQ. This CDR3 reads CASSPAGGLTNEKLFF. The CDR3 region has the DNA TGCGCCAGCAGCCCGGCGGGCGGACTAACTAATGAAAAACTGTTTTTT.

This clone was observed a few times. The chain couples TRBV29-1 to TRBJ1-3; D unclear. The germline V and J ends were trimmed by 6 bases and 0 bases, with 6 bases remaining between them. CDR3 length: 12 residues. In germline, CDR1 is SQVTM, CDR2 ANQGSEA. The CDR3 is CSVGSSGNTIYF. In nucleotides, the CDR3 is TGCAGCGTCGGGTCCTCTGGAAACACCATATATTTT.

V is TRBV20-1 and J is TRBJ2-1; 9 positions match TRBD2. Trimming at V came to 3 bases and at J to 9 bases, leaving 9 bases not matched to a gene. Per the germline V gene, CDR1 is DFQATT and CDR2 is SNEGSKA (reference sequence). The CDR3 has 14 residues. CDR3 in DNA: TGCAGTGCTAGTTCTGGACTAGCGATTAGTGAGCAGTTCTTC. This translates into CSASSGLAISEQFF.

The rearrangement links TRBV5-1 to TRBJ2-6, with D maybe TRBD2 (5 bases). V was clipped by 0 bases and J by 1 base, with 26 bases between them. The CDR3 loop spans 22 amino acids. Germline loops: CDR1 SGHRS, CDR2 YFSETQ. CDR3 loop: CASSLGLLRGVVQDSGANVLTF. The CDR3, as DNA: TGCGCCAGCAGCTTGGGGCTCCTCCGGGGAGTGGTTCAAGATTCTGGGGCCAACGTCCTGACTTTC.

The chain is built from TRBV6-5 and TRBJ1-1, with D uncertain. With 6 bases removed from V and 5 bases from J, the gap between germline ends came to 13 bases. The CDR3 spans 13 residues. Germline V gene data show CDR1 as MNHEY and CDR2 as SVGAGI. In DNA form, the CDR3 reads TGTGCCAGCAGCTTCCCCCCCGGGACTGAAGCTTTCTTT. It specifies CASSFPPGTEAFF.